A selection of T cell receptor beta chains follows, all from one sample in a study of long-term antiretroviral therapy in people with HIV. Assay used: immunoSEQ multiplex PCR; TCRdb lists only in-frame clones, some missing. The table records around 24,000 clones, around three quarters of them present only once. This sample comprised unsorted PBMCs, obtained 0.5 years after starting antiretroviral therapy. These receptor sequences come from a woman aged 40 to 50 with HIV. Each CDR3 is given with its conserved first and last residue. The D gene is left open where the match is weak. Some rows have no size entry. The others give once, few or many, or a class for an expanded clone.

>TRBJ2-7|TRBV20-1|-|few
CSARWDEQYF
TGCAGTGCTAGATGGGACGAGCAGTACTTC
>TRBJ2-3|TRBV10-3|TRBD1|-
CATGTGVRDTQYF
TGTGCCACGGGGACAGGGGTTCGAGATACGCAGTATTTT
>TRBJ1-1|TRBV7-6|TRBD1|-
CASRVGTGGTEAFF
TGTGCCAGCAGGGTGGGGACAGGGGGCACTGAAGCTTTCTTT
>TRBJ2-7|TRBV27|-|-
CASSKSRSPRSAEQYF
TGTGCCAGCAGTAAATCTAGGAGCCCTCGGAGCGCGGAGCAGTACTTC
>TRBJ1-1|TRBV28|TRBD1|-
CASSPHDRVATEAFF
TGTGCCAGCAGTCCTCACGACAGGGTGGCCACTGAAGCTTTCTTT
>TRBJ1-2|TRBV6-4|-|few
CASSDSAGAVYGYTF
TGTGCCAGCAGTGACTCGGCGGGGGCAGTCTATGGCTACACCTTC
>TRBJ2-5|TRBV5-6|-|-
CASSLGAGDQETQYF
TGTGCCAGCAGCTTGGGTGCAGGGGACCAAGAGACCCAGTACTTC
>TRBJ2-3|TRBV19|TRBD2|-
CASTGLARDADTQYF
TGTGCCAGTACTGGACTAGCGAGGGACGCAGATACGCAGTATTTT
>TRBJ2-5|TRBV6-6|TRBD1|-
CASRRTGKGETQYF
TGTGCCAGCAGGAGGACAGGGAAAGGAGAGACCCAGTACTTC
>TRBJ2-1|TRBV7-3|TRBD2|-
CASSSSGLARTEQFF
TGTGCCAGCAGCTCATCGGGACTAGCGAGGACTGAGCAGTTCTTC
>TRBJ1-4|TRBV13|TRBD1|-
CASSSSPGTVATNEKLFF
TGTGCCAGCAGCTCCAGTCCCGGGACAGTTGCAACTAATGAAAAACTGTTTTTT
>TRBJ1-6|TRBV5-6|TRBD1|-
CASSLRTGDNSPLHF
TGTGCCAGCAGCTTACGGACAGGGGATAATTCACCCCTCCACTTT
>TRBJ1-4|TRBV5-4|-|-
CASSLSRSEGEKLFF
TGTGCCAGCAGCTTAAGCCGGAGTGAGGGGGAAAAACTGTTTTTT
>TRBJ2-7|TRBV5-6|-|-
CASSPGGWYEQYF
TGTGCCAGCAGCCCAGGAGGGTGGTACGAGCAGTACTTC
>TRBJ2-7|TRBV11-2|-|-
CASSLGLGDDTYEQYF
TGTGCCAGCAGCTTAGGTCTCGGGGACGACACCTACGAGCAGTACTTC
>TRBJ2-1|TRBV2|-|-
CASSEAGGRGDNEQFF
TGTGCCAGCAGTGAAGCAGGGGGGAGAGGGGACAATGAGCAGTTCTTC
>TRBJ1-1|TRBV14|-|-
CASSHTRTEAFF
TGTGCCAGCAGCCATACGCGCACTGAAGCTTTCTTT
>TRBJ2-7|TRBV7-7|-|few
CASSLAVGDYEQYF
TGTGCCAGCAGCTTAGCGGTGGGAGACTACGAGCAGTACTTC
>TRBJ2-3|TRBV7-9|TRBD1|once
CASSPKTGVTDTQYF
TGTGCCAGCAGCCCGAAGACAGGGGTCACAGATACGCAGTATTTT
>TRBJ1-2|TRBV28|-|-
CASSLRDGGYTF
TGTGCCAGCAGTTTGAGGGATGGAGGCTACACCTTC
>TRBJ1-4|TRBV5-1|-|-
CASSPVGGLERNEKLFF
TGCGCCAGCAGCCCGGTAGGAGGTCTCGAACGAAATGAAAAACTGTTTTTT
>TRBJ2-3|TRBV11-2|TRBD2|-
CASSWSGVRDTQYF
TGTGCCAGCAGCTGGAGCGGGGTGCGGGATACGCAGTATTTT
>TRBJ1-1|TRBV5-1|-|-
CASSLYGQNTEAFF
TGCGCCAGCAGCTTGTACGGGCAGAACACTGAAGCTTTCTTT
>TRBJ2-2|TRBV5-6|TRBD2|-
CASSAGVNTGELFF
TGTGCCAGCAGCGCGGGGGTGAACACCGGGGAGCTGTTTTTT
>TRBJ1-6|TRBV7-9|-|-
CASSLDLGGNSPLHF
TGTGCCAGCAGCCTAGACCTAGGGGGGAATTCACCCCTCCACTTT
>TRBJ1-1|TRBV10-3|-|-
CAISESRRTEAFF
TGTGCCATCAGTGAGTCAAGGAGAACTGAAGCTTTCTTT